The clone carrying this T cell receptor beta chain was seen repeatedly, ten times or more. The sample belongs to a study of molecular identifiers for immune sequencing clone quantification. TCRdb re-analysed the PCR reads in MiXCR, keeping a single row per CDR3 protein. The table includes over 550,000 distinct CDR3 sequences, about 25% detected once. The sample was naive CD8+ T cells from blood, with Jurkat cell RNA spiked in. Subset defined: FACS-sorted CD8+CD4-CCR7+CD45RA+ naive T cells. The clonotype originates from a human donor in good health. Some libraries in this study had Jurkat cell RNA spiked in.

CDR3 DNA: TGTGCCAGCAGCCAAGGGTTGGACAGGCCCTCCTACGAGCAGTACTTC. It yields the protein CASSQGLDRPSYEQYF. The chain couples TRBV14 to TRBJ2-7; 7 bases align to TRBD1. J was trimmed by 0 bases and V by 1 base; bases with no gene match: 6. The CDR3 contains 16 residues. CDR1 SGHDN and CDR2 FVKESK come from the germline V gene. Using reference TRBV14 and TRBJ2-7 for the parts outside the CDR3, the full variable domain is EAGVTQFPSHSVIEKGQTVTLRCDPISGHDNLYWYRRVMGKEIKFLLHFVKESKQDESGMPNNRFLAERTGGTYSTLKVQPAELEDSGVYFCASSQGLDRPSYEQYFGPGTRLTVT.